This T cell receptor (beta chain) was recorded in a study of T cells after yellow fever vaccination. This clonotype was found many times. TCRdb fed the 5' RACE reads into MiXCR, producing one record per CDR3 protein. In the table there are tens of thousands of distinct CDR3 sequences, about 6% of which are singletons. CDR3 length: 16 amino acids. Trimming left V 6 bases short and J 1 base short, with 15 bases between. Germline assignment: CDR1 SGHVS and CDR2 FQNEAQ. This receptor was obtained from a man aged 18 to 29 who received the YFV17D yellow fever vaccine. Sequences were derived from CD8+ T cells sorted from PBMCs, sampled roughly 45 days after the first yellow fever vaccination. The chain employs TRBV7-8 and TRBJ2-2; D remains unclear. CDR3 bases: TGTGCCAGCAGAGAAACTCGGGTTATGAACACCGGGGAGCTGTTTTTT. Translation gives CASRETRVMNTGELFF.